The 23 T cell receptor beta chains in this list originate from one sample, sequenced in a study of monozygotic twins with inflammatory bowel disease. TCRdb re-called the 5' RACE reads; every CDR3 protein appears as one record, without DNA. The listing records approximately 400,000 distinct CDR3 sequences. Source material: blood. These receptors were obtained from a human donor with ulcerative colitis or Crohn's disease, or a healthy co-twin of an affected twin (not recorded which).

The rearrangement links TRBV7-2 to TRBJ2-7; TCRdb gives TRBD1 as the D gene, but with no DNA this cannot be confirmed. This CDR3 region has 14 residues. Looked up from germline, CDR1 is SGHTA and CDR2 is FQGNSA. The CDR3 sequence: CASSSQGSVYEQYF.

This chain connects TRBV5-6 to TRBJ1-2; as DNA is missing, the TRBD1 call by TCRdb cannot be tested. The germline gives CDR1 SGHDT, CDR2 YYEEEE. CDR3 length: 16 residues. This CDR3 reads CASSGDRGLYVDVYTF.

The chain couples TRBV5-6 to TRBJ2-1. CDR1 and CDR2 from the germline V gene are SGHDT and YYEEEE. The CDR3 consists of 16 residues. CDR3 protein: CASSMDRVLYTNEQFF.

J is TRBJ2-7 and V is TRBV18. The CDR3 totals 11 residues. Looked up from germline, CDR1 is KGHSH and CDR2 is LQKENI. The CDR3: CASSGVGEQYF. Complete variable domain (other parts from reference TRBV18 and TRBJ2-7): NAGVMQNPRHLVRRRGQEARLRCSPMKGHSHVYWYRQLPEEGLKFMVYLQKENIIDESGMPKERFSAEFPKEGPSILRIQQVVRGDSAAYFCASSGVGEQYFGPGTRLTVT.

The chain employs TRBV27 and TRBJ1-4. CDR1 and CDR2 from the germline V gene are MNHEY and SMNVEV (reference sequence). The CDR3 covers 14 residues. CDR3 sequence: CASSSLTTNEKLFF. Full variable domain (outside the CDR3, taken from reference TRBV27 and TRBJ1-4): EAQVTQNPRYLITVTGKKLTVTCSQNMNHEYMSWYRQDPGLGLRQIYYSMNVEVTDKGDVPEGYKVSRKEKRNFPLILESPSPNQTSLYFCASSSLTTNEKLFFGSGTQLSVL.

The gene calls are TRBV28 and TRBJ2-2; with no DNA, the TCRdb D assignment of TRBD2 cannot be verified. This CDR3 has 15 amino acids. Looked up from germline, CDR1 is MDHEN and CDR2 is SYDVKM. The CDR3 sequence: CASTGLAVVGGELFF.

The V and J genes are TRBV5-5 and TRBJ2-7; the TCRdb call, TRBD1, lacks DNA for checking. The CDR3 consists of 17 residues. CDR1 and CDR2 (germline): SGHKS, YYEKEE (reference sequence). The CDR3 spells CASSFPSGGLGSYEQYF.

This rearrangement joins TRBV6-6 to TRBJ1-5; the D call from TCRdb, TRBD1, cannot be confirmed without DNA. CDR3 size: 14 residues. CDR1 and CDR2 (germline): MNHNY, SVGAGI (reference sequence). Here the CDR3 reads CASVSSGAGQPQHF.

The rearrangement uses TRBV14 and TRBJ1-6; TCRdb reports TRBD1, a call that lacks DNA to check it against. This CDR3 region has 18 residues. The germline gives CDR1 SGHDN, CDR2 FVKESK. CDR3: CASSGGQGIGSYNSPLHF.

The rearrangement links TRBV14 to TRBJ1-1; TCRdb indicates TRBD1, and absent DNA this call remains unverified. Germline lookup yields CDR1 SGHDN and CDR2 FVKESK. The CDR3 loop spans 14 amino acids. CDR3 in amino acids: CASSQDFRGTEAFF.

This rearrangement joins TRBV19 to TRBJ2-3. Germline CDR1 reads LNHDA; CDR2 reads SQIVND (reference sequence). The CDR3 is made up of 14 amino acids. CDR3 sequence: CASSIASERATQYF.

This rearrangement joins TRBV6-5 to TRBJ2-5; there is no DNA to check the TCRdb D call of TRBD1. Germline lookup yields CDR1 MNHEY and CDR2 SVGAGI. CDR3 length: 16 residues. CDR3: CASSFPQGASQETQYF.

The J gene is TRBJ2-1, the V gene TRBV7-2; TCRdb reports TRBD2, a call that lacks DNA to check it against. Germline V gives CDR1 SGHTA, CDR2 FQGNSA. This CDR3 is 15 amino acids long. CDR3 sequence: CASSLEAGGYNEQFF. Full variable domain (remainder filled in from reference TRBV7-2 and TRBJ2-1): GAGVSQSPSNKVTEKGKDVELRCDPISGHTALYWYRQSLGQGLEFLIYFQGNSAPDKSGLPSDRFSAERTGGSVSTLTIQRTQQEDSAVYLCASSLEAGGYNEQFFGPGTRLTVL.

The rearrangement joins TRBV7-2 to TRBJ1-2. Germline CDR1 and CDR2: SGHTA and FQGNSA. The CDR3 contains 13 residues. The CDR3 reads CASSLITADGYTF.

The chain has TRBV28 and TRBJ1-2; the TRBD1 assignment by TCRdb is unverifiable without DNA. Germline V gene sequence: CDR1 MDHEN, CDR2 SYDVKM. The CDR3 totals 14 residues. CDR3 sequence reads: CASRETGTGPGYTF.

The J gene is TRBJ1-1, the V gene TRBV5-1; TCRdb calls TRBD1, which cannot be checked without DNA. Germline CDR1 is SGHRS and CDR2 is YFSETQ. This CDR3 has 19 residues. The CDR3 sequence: CASSLASVWGAHRNTEAFF.

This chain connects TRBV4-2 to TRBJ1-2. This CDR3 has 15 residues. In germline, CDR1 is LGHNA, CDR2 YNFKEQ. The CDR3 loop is CASSPERMSGYGYTF.

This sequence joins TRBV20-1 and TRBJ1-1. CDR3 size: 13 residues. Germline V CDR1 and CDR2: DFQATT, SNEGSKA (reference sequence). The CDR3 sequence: CSASWSGDTEAFF.

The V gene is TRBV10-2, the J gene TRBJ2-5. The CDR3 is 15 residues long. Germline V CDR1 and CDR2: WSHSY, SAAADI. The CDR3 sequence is CASSESTSHQETQYF.

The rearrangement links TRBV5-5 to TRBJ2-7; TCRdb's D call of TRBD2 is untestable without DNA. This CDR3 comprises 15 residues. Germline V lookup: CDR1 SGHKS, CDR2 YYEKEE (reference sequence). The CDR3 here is CASSYLAGGLYEQYF.

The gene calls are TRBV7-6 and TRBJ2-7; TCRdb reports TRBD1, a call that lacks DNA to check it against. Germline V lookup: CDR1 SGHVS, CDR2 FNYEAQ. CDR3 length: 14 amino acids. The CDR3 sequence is CASSLEGQGGEQYF. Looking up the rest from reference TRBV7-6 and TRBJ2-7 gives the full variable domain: GAGVSQSPRYKVTKRGQDVALRCDPISGHVSLYWYRQALGQGPEFLTYFNYEAQQDKSGLPNDRFSAERPEGSISTLTIQRTEQRDSAMYRCASSLEGQGGEQYFGPGTRLTVT.

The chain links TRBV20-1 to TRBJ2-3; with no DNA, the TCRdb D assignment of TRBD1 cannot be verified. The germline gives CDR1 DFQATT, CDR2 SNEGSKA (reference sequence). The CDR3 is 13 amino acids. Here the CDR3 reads CSAGTGGTDTQYF.

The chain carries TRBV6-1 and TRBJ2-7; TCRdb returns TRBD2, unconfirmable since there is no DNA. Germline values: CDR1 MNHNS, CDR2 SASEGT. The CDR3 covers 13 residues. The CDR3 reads CASSRTISYEQYF.